This T cell receptor beta chain derives from a study of cytomegalovirus exposure and HLA in healthy donors. Broader study findings: For cytomegalovirus status, the classifier reportedly gave diagnoses with high specificity and sensitivity. Previous analysis showed most TCR beta V segments were productive about 87% or about 30% of the time. By a later analysis, the bulk of CMV-associated TCR beta chains appeared HLA-restricted.

To note about this clone: Its antigen remains unidentified.

PCR was performed using 60 Vbeta and 13 Jbeta primers. The table came from immunoSEQ multiplex PCR; TCRdb's copy has only in-frame clones and leaves some out. The data hold around 150,000 clones, with 82% observed a single time. V lost 2 bases to trimming and J lost 2 bases, with 11 bases between them. This CDR3 is 14 amino acids long. The V gene's germline CDR1 is SGHDT and CDR2 YYEEEE. What was sequenced was PBMCs. V is TRBV5-6 and J is TRBJ2-7; D is possibly TRBD1 (6 bases). This TCR was recovered from a man aged 25-45 years in good health and CMV-seropositive. The CDR3 DNA reads TGTGCCAGCAGCTTTTCAGGGGTAGCCTACGAGCAGTACTTC. This translates into CASSFSGVAYEQYF.